The sequence of this TCR beta chain was determined in a study of cytomegalovirus exposure and HLA in healthy donors. Turning to this clone: Antigen unknown.

Notes on the study in general: In terms of immune exposure information, only CMV serostatus was available. Associated with cytomegalovirus, according to the listing, were fewer than 200 TCR beta chains.

Use of 60 Vbeta and 13 Jbeta primers characterized the PCR. Repertoires were generated with immunoSEQ multiplex PCR, while TCRdb's copy carries only in-frame clones and drops some. Of roughly 100,000 clones listed, approximately 86% were seen once; the top ten hold 5% to 6.5%. The length of the CDR3 is 11 residues. Between the trimmed V and J ends, which lost 5 bases and 13 bases, there was a span of 14 bases. The germline V gene encodes CDR1 MRHNA and CDR2 SNTAGT. The J gene is TRBJ1-1, the V gene TRBV6-4, with no clear D. The sequenced sample consisted of PBMCs. The TCR sequence derives from a man aged 18 to 29 in good health and CMV-seronegative. CDR3 DNA sequence: TGTGCCAGCAGTCAATCCTCGGGTGGTTTCTTT. This gives the protein CASSQSSGGFF.